The 30 T cell receptor beta chains below all came from one sample that was sequenced in a study of human T cells and chemical hapten exposure. Time point given: patch test 1, 2 weeks after DPC sensitization. Treatment meaning: therapeutic diphenylcyclopropenone sensitization with weekly scalp DPC. MiXCR was run by TCRdb on the RACE reads, yielding one entry per CDR3 protein. In the table there are some 91,000 distinct CDR3 sequences, around 12% of which are singletons. The source material was whole blood, sampled in connection with sensitization to the hapten diphenylcyclopropenone (DPC). These receptors came from a middle-aged woman with alopecia areata. Some clones in this sample may be carry-over from other donors' samples.

The table lists this clonotype with a few counts. This chain uses TRBV29-1 with TRBJ1-2; D unresolved. V was shortened by 0 bases and J by 0 bases, with 11 bases between the two germline ends. This CDR3 has 15 residues. Germline V CDR1 and CDR2: SQVTM, ANQGSEA. CDR3 residues: CSVEDRAAANYGYTF. The DNA for the CDR3 is TGCAGCGTTGAAGATCGAGCGGCAGCTAACTATGGCTACACCTTC.

This clonotype was found many times. The chain has TRBV20-1 and TRBJ2-7, with D perhaps matching TRBD2 (6 bases). CDR3 size: 11 residues. The V end was cut by 6 bases, the J end by 1 base, with 7 bases between. Germline-derived CDR1 and CDR2 are DFQATT and SNEGSKA (reference sequence). This CDR3 is CSAGLSYEQYF. CDR3 bases: TGCAGTGCAGGACTATCCTACGAGCAGTACTTC.

The J gene is TRBJ1-1, the V gene TRBV4-1, with D tentatively TRBD1 (5 bases). The germline CDR1 and CDR2 sequences are MGHRA and YSYEKL. CDR3 length: 14 residues. The germline V and J ends were trimmed by 8 bases and 1 base, with 14 bases remaining between them. The CDR3 spells CASAKTGANTEAFF. For the CDR3, the DNA is TGCGCCAGCGCAAAAACCGGGGCGAACACTGAAGCTTTCTTT.

This clonotype was seen a handful of times. V and J are TRBV9 and TRBJ2-2, with D possibly TRBD1 on 5 matching bases. Germline V gene sequence: CDR1 SGDLS, CDR2 YYNGEE. V was trimmed by 5 bases and J by 0 bases, leaving 14 bases between them. The CDR3 extends over 16 amino acids. The CDR3 here is CASRKTDRTNTGELFF. CDR3 bases: TGTGCCAGCAGAAAAACAGACAGAACGAACACCGGGGAGCTGTTTTTT. Full variable domain (outside the CDR3, taken from reference TRBV9 and TRBJ2-2): DSGVTQTPKHLITATGQRVTLRCSPRSGDLSVYWYQQSLDQGLQFLIQYYNGEERAKGNILERFSAQQFPDLHSELNLSSLELGDSALYFCASRKTDRTNTGELFFGEGSRLTVL.

The V gene is TRBV11-2, the J gene TRBJ2-7; D remains ambiguous. CDR3 length: 14 amino acids. V gave up 1 base and J gave up 2 bases, with 9 bases separating them. The germline CDR1 and CDR2 sequences are SGHAT and FQNNGV. CDR3 sequence: CASSLVYKAYEQYF. The CDR3 DNA sequence: TGTGCCAGCAGCTTAGTGTATAAAGCCTACGAGCAGTACTTC.

This clonotype was found a few times. CDR3 protein: CASSLAGVVDTQYF. In DNA, the CDR3 is TGTGCCAGCAGTTTAGCGGGAGTGGTAGATACGCAGTATTTT. The chain uses TRBV12-3 or TRBV12-4 and TRBJ2-3; the D gene is possibly TRBD2 (5 bases). Trimming took 0 bases from V and 5 from J, leaving 9 bases between them. The CDR3 contains 14 residues.

This chain connects TRBV12-3 or TRBV12-4 to TRBJ1-4; D gene ambiguous. V was cut by 6 bases and J by 5 bases, with 10 bases left in between. This CDR3 has 13 amino acids. The CDR3 loop is CASSLTWNEKLFF. The CDR3 DNA follows: TGTGCCAGCAGCCTAACTTGGAATGAAAAACTGTTTTTT.

In its sample, this clonotype was seen a few times. The gene calls are TRBV7-2 and TRBJ2-1; D perhaps matches TRBD2 (5 bases). The germline V gene encodes CDR1 SGHTA and CDR2 FQGNSA. CDR3 length: 13 amino acids. Trimming removed 3 bases at V and 8 bases at J, with 11 bases between. The CDR3 here is CASSFRLADEQFF. CDR3 coding DNA: TGTGCCAGCAGCTTTAGGCTAGCCGATGAGCAGTTCTTC.

This clonotype was seen more than once but under ten times. The V and J genes are TRBV11-2 and TRBJ2-1; TRBD2 matches at 10 bases. V dropped 6 bases and J dropped 9; count of bases not matched to a gene: 5. The V gene's germline CDR1 is SGHAT and CDR2 FQNNGV. This CDR3 region has 13 residues. The CDR3 DNA sequence: TGTGCCAGCAGGTCAGCGGGAGGGCCTGAGCAGTTCTTC. It encodes CASRSAGGPEQFF.

Only a few counts were recorded for this clonotype. The rearrangement links TRBV10-3 to TRBJ1-5; a possible D gene is TRBD1 (5 bases). This CDR3 comprises 16 residues. Trimming took 4 bases from V and 6 from J, leaving 19 bases between them. Germline CDR1 and CDR2: ENHRY and SYGVKD. The CDR3 region is CAISVTGTELGQPQHF. Written as DNA, the CDR3 is TGTGCCATCAGTGTAACCGGGACGGAATTAGGTCAGCCCCAGCATTTT.

This chain joins TRBV28 and TRBJ2-3; maybe TRBD2 (5 bases). V shed 3 bases and J shed 4 bases, with 11 bases lying between them. The CDR3 has 14 residues. In germline, CDR1 is MDHEN, CDR2 SYDVKM. DNA of the CDR3: TGTGCCAGCAGTTTCGGCGCTAGCCCAGATACGCAGTATTTT. Its translation: CASSFGASPDTQYF.

The chain joins TRBV29-1 to TRBJ2-7, with D uncertain. The CDR3 contains 10 residues. Germline V CDR1 and CDR2: SQVTM, ANQGSEA. V was cut by 7 bases and J by 3 bases, with 7 bases left in between. The CDR3 here is CSAIYYEQYF. The CDR3 nucleotides read TGCAGCGCTATATACTACGAGCAGTACTTC.

There are a few counts of this clonotype. A read error may be the cause here, since a much bigger clone is one base away. The CDR3 region is CASSVGGTDTQYF. Written as DNA, the CDR3 is TGTGCCAGCAGCGTAGGGGGCACAGATACGCAGTATTTT. J is TRBJ2-3 and V is TRBV9; D gene uncertain. Germline-derived CDR1 and CDR2 are SGDLS and YYNGEE. Trimming took 0 bases from V and 1 from J, leaving 3 bases between them. The CDR3 consists of 13 residues.

This clonotype showed up just a few times. The chain employs TRBV20-1 and TRBJ2-1, with 10 bases matching TRBD2. The CDR3 is 14 residues long. V trimming: 2 bases; J trimming: 5 bases; junction bases outside the gene matches: 3. CDR1 is DFQATT and CDR2 is SNEGSKA in the germline V gene (reference sequence). The CDR3 sequence: CSARLAGADNEQFF. The CDR3 bases are TGCAGTGCTAGACTAGCGGGAGCCGACAATGAGCAGTTCTTC.

This chain links TRBV29-1 with TRBJ1-1; D not resolved. The germline V gene encodes CDR1 SQVTM and CDR2 ANQGSEA. The CDR3 has 14 residues. The V end was cut by 8 bases, the J end by 0 bases, with 16 bases between. The CDR3 sequence: CSSVTDGMNTEAFF. The CDR3 coding sequence is TGCAGCTCCGTAACTGACGGAATGAACACTGAAGCTTTCTTT.

This chain connects TRBV7-2 to TRBJ2-5; a possible D gene is TRBD2 (6 bases). This CDR3 has 16 amino acids. CDR1 and CDR2 from the germline V gene are SGHTA and FQGNSA. Trimming stripped 5 bases from V and 4 bases from J, with 20 bases between. The CDR3 here is CASSAGLMAGGETQYF. CDR3 in DNA: TGTGCCAGCAGCGCAGGACTAATGGCCGGCGGAGAGACCCAGTACTTC.

The chain couples TRBV6-2 or TRBV6-3 to TRBJ2-1, with a tentative D call TRBD1 (6 bases). V was clipped by 8 bases and J by 6 bases, with 20 bases between them. This CDR3 has 15 amino acids. CDR1 is MNHEY, CDR2 SVGEGT, per germline. The CDR3 sequence is CASFRGLGGGNEQFF. For the CDR3, the DNA is TGTGCCAGCTTCAGGGGCCTAGGTGGGGGCAATGAGCAGTTCTTC.

This chain links TRBV5-5 with TRBJ2-7; TRBD1 agrees at 10 bases. Trimming took 6 bases from V and 3 from J; bases not matched to a gene: 6. The germline CDR1 and CDR2 sequences are SGHKS and YYEKEE (reference sequence). This CDR3 is 14 amino acids long. CDR3 DNA: TGTGCCAGCATCCCGACAGGGGGCTTCTACGAGCAGTACTTC. Protein: CASIPTGGFYEQYF.

The V and J genes are TRBV12-3 or TRBV12-4 and TRBJ1-5; no definite D call. The CDR3 length is 13 residues. V gave up 1 base and J gave up 4 bases, with 5 bases separating them. CDR3 amino acids: CASSLGLNQPQHF. CDR3 bases: TGTGCCAGCAGTTTAGGCCTGAATCAGCCCCAGCATTTT.

This clonotype was detected only a few times. The genes are TRBV29-1 and TRBJ2-7; 9 bases agree with TRBD2. The CDR3 has 14 amino acids. J gave up 2 bases and V 3 bases, and 5 bases lay outside the gene matches. Germline-derived CDR1 and CDR2 are SQVTM and ANQGSEA. The CDR3 here is CSVDRLAGTYEQYF. The CDR3 nucleotides are TGCAGCGTTGATAGGCTAGCGGGAACCTACGAGCAGTACTTC.

There are many counts of this clonotype. The V and J genes are TRBV3-1 and TRBJ2-2; D gene ambiguous. The CDR3 length is 15 residues. Germline-derived CDR1 and CDR2 are LGHDT and YNNKEL (reference sequence). V lost 1 base and J 1 base, leaving 7 bases between the germline ends. The CDR3 region has the DNA TGTGCCAGCAGCCAAGGTTGGGGGAACACCGGGGAGCTGTTTTTT. This gives the protein CASSQGWGNTGELFF.

The J gene is TRBJ2-7, the V gene TRBV20-1; TRBD2 matches 13 bases. Germline V lookup: CDR1 DFQATT, CDR2 SNEGSKA (reference sequence). V shed 6 bases, J shed 7 bases, and the junction held 3 bases outside the gene matches. The CDR3 is 12 residues long. CDR3 sequence: CSARTSGREQYF. The CDR3 nucleotides read TGCAGTGCCAGGACTAGCGGGAGAGAGCAGTACTTC.

The sample holds a few counts of this clonotype. CDR3 loop: CASSQDPGRGSGELFF. The CDR3 DNA reads as TGTGCCAGCAGCCAAGATCCAGGCAGGGGATCCGGGGAGCTGTTTTTT. The rearrangement uses TRBV4-2 and TRBJ2-2; D is possibly TRBD1 (6 bases). V gave up 0 bases and J gave up 6 bases, with 14 bases separating them. The germline gives CDR1 LGHNA, CDR2 YNFKEQ. This CDR3 comprises 16 residues.

V is TRBV28 and J is TRBJ2-7; the D is unclear. The length of the CDR3 is 11 residues. Germline V gene lookup returns CDR1 MDHEN and CDR2 SYDVKM. V was cut by 6 bases and J by 4 bases, with 7 bases left in between. The CDR3 region is CASRLGYEQYF. The DNA of the CDR3 is TGTGCCAGCAGATTAGGATACGAGCAGTACTTC.

Many counts were recorded for this clonotype. The chain is built from TRBV7-8 and TRBJ1-1; 7 positions match TRBD1. Germline V gives CDR1 SGHVS, CDR2 FQNEAQ. The CDR3 consists of 18 residues. J lost 1 base, V lost 5 bases, and 16 bases had no gene match. The CDR3: CASSPGWRGLRENTEAFF. As DNA, the CDR3 is TGTGCCAGCAGCCCTGGGTGGAGGGGGCTCCGGGAGAACACTGAAGCTTTCTTT.

J is TRBJ2-3 and V is TRBV7-3, with 8 bases fitting TRBD2. Germline V gene lookup returns CDR1 SGHTA and CDR2 FQGTGA. This CDR3 has 16 residues. Losses at the gene ends were 2 bases for V and 0 bases for J; bases not matched to a gene: 4. CDR3 DNA: TGTGCCAGCAGCTTATCGGCTAGCGGGAGCACAGATACGCAGTATTTT. Translating it yields CASSLSASGSTDTQYF. The whole variable domain, filled in from reference TRBV7-3 and TRBJ2-3, reads GAGVSQTPSNKVTEKGKYVELRCDPISGHTALYWYRQSLGQGPEFLIYFQGTGAADDSGLPNDRFFAVRPEGSVSTLKIQRTERGDSAVYLCASSLSASGSTDTQYFGPGTRLTVL.

This clonotype was found many times. This rearrangement joins TRBV6-2 or TRBV6-3 to TRBJ2-1; weak D call: TRBD1 (6 bases). The CDR3 has 13 amino acids. V shed 7 bases and J shed 4 bases, with 11 bases lying between them. The germline V gene has CDR1 MNHEY and CDR2 SVGEGT. CDR3 DNA sequence: TGTGCCAGCAAGGGGGATTTTTACAATGAGCAGTTCTTC. It yields the protein CASKGDFYNEQFF.

This clonotype was detected many times. CDR3 sequence (DNA): TGTGCCAGCAGTACGCGGACTAGCGGGACTAAGACCCAGTACTTC. Its translation: CASSTRTSGTKTQYF. This chain uses TRBV28 with TRBJ2-5; 12 nucleotides agree with TRBD2. V lost 5 bases to trimming and J lost 6 bases; unmatched junction nucleotides: 7. This CDR3 contains 15 residues. The germline V gene encodes CDR1 MDHEN and CDR2 SYDVKM.

The chain is built from TRBV4-3 and TRBJ1-1, with 9 bases that match TRBD1. CDR1 and CDR2 (germline): LGHNA, YSLEER. This CDR3 has 13 amino acids. With 2 bases clipped from V and 8 bases from J, the junction kept 3 bases outside the gene matches. The CDR3 here is CASSQPGTGEAFF. The DNA of the CDR3 is TGCGCCAGCAGCCAACCAGGGACAGGGGAAGCTTTCTTT.

The chain joins TRBV28 to TRBJ2-7, with 9 nucleotides matching TRBD2. The CDR3 consists of 14 residues. J lost 5 bases, V lost 6 bases, and 8 bases had no gene match. CDR1 and CDR2 from the germline V gene are MDHEN and SYDVKM. CDR3 nucleotides: TGTGCCAGCAGCCTTCGGACTAGCGTGCACGAGCAGTACTTC. Its translation: CASSLRTSVHEQYF.